The rows below give T cell receptor beta chains drawn from one sample of a study of blood T cell repertoires in COVID-19. Measured with immunoSEQ multiplex PCR; TCRdb has only the in-frame clones, and not every one. This table has about 66,000 clones, over 85% appearing once. The specimen sequenced was peripheral blood. The source is a man aged 55 to 70 with acute or convalescent COVID-19. Each CDR3 is given with its conserved first and last residue. A D gene is named only where the DNA matches it firmly. Some rows have no size entry. The others give once, few or many, or a class for an expanded clone.

TRBV5-1	-	TRBJ1-1	-	CASSLQENTEAFF	TGCGCCAGCAGCCTGCAGGAGAACACTGAAGCTTTCTTT
TRBV7-7	-	TRBJ2-5	-	CASSFLSGEETQYF	TGTGCTAGCAGCTTCCTCTCAGGGGAAGAGACCCAGTACTTC
TRBV10-3	-	TRBJ1-2	few	CAISELGGEDFGYTF	TGTGCCATCAGTGAGTTGGGGGGAGAGGACTTTGGCTACACCTTC
TRBV6-5	TRBD1	TRBJ1-6	-	CASYRGSSPLHF	TGTGCCAGCTACAGGGGGTCATCACCCCTCCACTTT
TRBV13	TRBD2	TRBJ2-3	-	CASSLRLAGGPGDTDTQYF	TGTGCCAGCAGCTTAAGACTAGCGGGGGGGCCGGGGGACACAGATACGCAGTATTTT
TRBV5-1	-	TRBJ2-4	-	CASSLGDKGNIQYF	TGCGCCAGCAGCTTGGGAGACAAAGGAAACATTCAGTACTTC
TRBV10-3	TRBD1	TRBJ1-1	-	CAISLTGVSNTEAFF	TGTGCCATCAGCCTAACAGGGGTGAGTAACACTGAAGCTTTCTTT
TRBV5-4	-	TRBJ2-1	-	CASRSELEPSSYNEQFF	TGTGCCAGCAGGTCGGAGTTGGAACCGAGCTCCTACAATGAGCAGTTCTTC
TRBV3-1/TRBV3-2	-	TRBJ1-5	once	CASSPQTGNQPQHF	TGTGCCAGCAGCCCTCAGACTGGCAATCAGCCCCAGCATTTT
TRBV5-1	-	TRBJ2-7	-	CASSLGFGTNAYEQYF	TGCGCCAGCAGCTTGGGTTTCGGGACAAACGCCTACGAGCAGTACTTC
TRBV30	-	TRBJ1-3	once	CAWSRQGNTIYF	TGTGCCTGGAGCCGCCAGGGAAACACCATATATTTT
TRBV5-8	-	TRBJ1-4	-	CASSLSAGLLNEKLFF	TGTGCCAGCAGCTTGTCGGCAGGGCTACTTAATGAAAAACTGTTTTTT
TRBV24-1	-	TRBJ2-3	-	CATSRRGTDTQYF	TGTGCCACCAGTCGCAGGGGCACAGATACGCAGTATTTT
TRBV6-5	-	TRBJ1-3	-	CASSYQAASGNTIYF	TGTGCCAGCAGTTACCAGGCTGCCTCTGGAAACACCATATATTTT
TRBV18	TRBD2	TRBJ2-7	-	CASSPPGGGSYEQYF	TGTGCCAGCTCACCACCGGGGGGGGGCTCCTACGAGCAGTACTTC
TRBV20-1	TRBD1	TRBJ1-2	few	CSADRGNGYTF	TGCAGTGCCGACAGGGGGAATGGCTACACCTTC
TRBV6-5	-	TRBJ1-5	-	CASTDYIQGGQPQHF	TGTGCCAGCACCGATTATATACAGGGCGGCCAGCCCCAGCATTTT
TRBV10-3	-	TRBJ1-5	few	CAISEQGTQQPQHF	TGTGCCATCAGTGAACAAGGGACTCAACAGCCCCAGCATTTT
TRBV19	TRBD1	TRBJ2-3	-	CASGTGLFTDTQYF	TGTGCCAGTGGGACAGGGCTTTTCACAGATACGCAGTATTTT
TRBV24-1	-	TRBJ2-3	-	CATSDPGTHDSLTDTQYF	TGTGCCACCAGTGACCCCGGGACTCACGATTCCCTCACAGATACGCAGTATTTT
TRBV6-1	-	TRBJ1-4	-	CASSESGQRGKLFF	TGTGCCAGCAGTGAATCCGGACAGCGAGGGAAACTGTTTTTT
TRBV19	-	TRBJ1-1	-	CASSEGGRNTEAFF	TGTGCCAGTAGTGAAGGAGGGCGGAACACTGAAGCTTTCTTT